Below are 32 T cell receptor beta chains sequenced from a single sample in a study of T-cell reconstitution after alpha-beta-depleted transplantation in children. The TCRbeta library was prepared with unique molecular identifiers. Using its own MiXCR run on the PCR reads, TCRdb lists one record per CDR3 protein. The sample gives roughly 670,000 distinct CDR3 sequences, 10% to 15% of which show up once; 0.79% is in the top ten. The input for sequencing was PBMCs, taken before TCRalphabeta/CD19-depleted stem cell transplant. All receptors come from a girl aged 2 to 10 with congenital amegakaryocytic thrombocytopenia, due to receive a stem cell transplant.

The sample holds many counts of this clonotype. V gene TRBV30 combines with J gene TRBJ2-7; TRBD2 aligns across 8 bases. Germline lookup yields CDR1 GTSNPN and CDR2 SVGIG (reference sequence). V lost 2 bases, J lost 3 bases, and 12 bases stayed unmatched. This CDR3 region has 16 residues. CDR3 in amino acids: CAWSFPRAGAIYEQYF. CDR3 nucleotides: TGTGCCTGGAGTTTCCCCCGAGCGGGAGCGATCTACGAGCAGTACTTC.

V gene TRBV4-2 combines with J gene TRBJ2-1; tentative D call: TRBD2 (6 bases). Germline loops: CDR1 LGHNA, CDR2 YNFKEQ. This CDR3 has 15 amino acids. The V and J ends lost 0 bases and 4 bases respectively, with 10 bases between them. CDR3 nucleotides: TGTGCCAGCAGCCAAGAGGGGGGATTGTACAATGAGCAGTTCTTC. Amino acid sequence: CASSQEGGLYNEQFF.

V and J are TRBV27 and TRBJ1-2; TRBD1 might be the D (5 bases). Germline CDR1 is MNHEY and CDR2 is SMNVEV (reference sequence). Trimming removed 3 bases at V and 2 bases at J, with 19 bases between. CDR3 size: 17 residues. Written as DNA, the CDR3 is TGTGCCAGCAGTTTCTCGGCAGGGAGGGCGAGAAACTATGGCTACACCTTC. This codes for CASSFSAGRARNYGYTF.

This clonotype appeared many times. The chain carries TRBV5-6 and TRBJ2-1; D perhaps matches TRBD2 (5 bases). Germline CDR1 and CDR2: SGHDT and YYEEEE. This CDR3 is built from 14 residues. The V and J ends lost 4 bases and 5 bases respectively, with 13 bases between them. DNA of the CDR3: TGTGCCAGCAGCCCGGGGAGACGGAACAATGAGCAGTTCTTC. It yields the protein CASSPGRRNNEQFF.

Many counts were recorded for this clonotype. The V call is TRBV6-1, the J call TRBJ2-2; no clear D. This CDR3 is 15 amino acids long. Per germline, CDR1 MNHNS and CDR2 SASEGT. Trimming took 8 bases from V and 7 from J, leaving 20 bases between them. CDR3 sequence (DNA): TGTGCCAGCCCTCTATTCGGCAGACGGAACGGGGAGCTGTTTTTT. Protein: CASPLFGRRNGELFF.

The rearrangement joins TRBV27 to TRBJ2-7, with 9 positions matching TRBD2. V gave up 1 base and J gave up 2 bases; unmatched junction bases: 6. CDR3 length: 16 residues. Germline loops: CDR1 MNHEY, CDR2 SMNVEV (reference sequence). The CDR3 nucleotides are TGTGCCAGCAGTTTATACCCAGCGGGGGGTACCTACGAGCAGTACTTC. This translates into CASSLYPAGGTYEQYF.

This sequence joins TRBV28 and TRBJ2-5; weak D call: TRBD2 (6 bases). The CDR3 is 13 amino acids. V was pared by 3 bases and J by 6 bases, with 11 bases between. From germline, CDR1 is MDHEN and CDR2 SYDVKM. DNA of the CDR3: TGTGCCAGCAGTTTTTTGGGGGGAAAGACCCAGTACTTC. It translates to CASSFLGGKTQYF.

The chain has TRBV12-3 or TRBV12-4 and TRBJ2-7, with no clear D. CDR3 length: 15 residues. Trimming stripped 5 bases from V and 3 bases from J, with 17 bases between. The CDR3 DNA sequence: TGTGCCAGCAGTGGTAGGGCCCAATGGGGCTACGAGCAGTACTTC. Protein product: CASSGRAQWGYEQYF.

J is TRBJ2-3 and V is TRBV20-1; the D is unclear. The CDR3 covers 12 residues. CDR1 and CDR2 from the germline V gene are DFQATT and SNEGSKA (reference sequence). Trimming removed 1 base at V and 4 bases at J, with 6 bases between. CDR3 bases: TGCAGTGCTAGAGTTGGGGCAGATACGCAGTATTTT. Translated: CSARVGADTQYF.

This clonotype appeared many times. J is TRBJ2-3 and V is TRBV5-1; D remains unclear. The CDR3 spans 13 residues. CDR1 is SGHRS and CDR2 is YFSETQ in the germline V gene. Trimming removed 7 bases from V and 0 bases from J, with 9 bases in between. The CDR3 sequence: CASAVTSTDTQYF. DNA of the CDR3: TGCGCCAGCGCGGTTACTAGCACAGATACGCAGTATTTT. The variable domain in full, completed from reference TRBV5-1 and TRBJ2-3, reads KAGVTQTPRYLIKTRGQQVTLSCSPISGHRSVSWYQQTPGQGLQFLFEYFSETQRNKGNFPGRFSGRQFSNSRSEMNVSTLELGDSALYLCASAVTSTDTQYFGPGTRLTVL.

This clonotype occurred many times. V is TRBV29-1 and J is TRBJ2-4, with D perhaps matching TRBD2 (7 bases). Germline V gene sequence: CDR1 SQVTM, CDR2 ANQGSEA. The CDR3 spans 13 residues. Between the trimmed V and J ends, which lost 1 base and 8 bases, there was a span of 12 bases. The CDR3 loop is CSVEVEGGDIQYF. CDR3 DNA sequence: TGCAGCGTTGAAGTAGAAGGGGGGGACATTCAGTACTTC.

CDR3 amino acids: CASSTGLVSSYNEQFF. CDR3 DNA sequence: TGTGCCAGCAGCACGGGACTCGTTAGCTCCTACAATGAGCAGTTCTTC. The chain has TRBV7-6 and TRBJ2-1; D perhaps matches TRBD2 (6 bases). V shed 5 bases and J shed 0 bases, with 14 bases lying between them. This CDR3 comprises 16 residues. Looked up from germline, CDR1 is SGHVS and CDR2 is FNYEAQ.

The chain combines TRBV7-9 with TRBJ2-1; 10 nucleotides match TRBD2. The CDR3 contains 15 residues. CDR1 is SEHNR, CDR2 FQNEAQ, per germline (reference sequence). V shed 5 bases and J 10 bases; nucleotides not matched to a gene: 11. The CDR3 loop is CASSSTGTSALEQFF. CDR3 in DNA: TGTGCCAGCAGCAGCACCGGGACTAGCGCATTAGAGCAGTTCTTC.

The chain recombines TRBV15 with TRBJ2-2; 7 nucleotides line up with TRBD1. With V trimmed by 2 bases and J by 5 bases, 8 bases remained unmatched. Germline values: CDR1 LNHNV, CDR2 YYDKDF (reference sequence). The CDR3 runs 16 residues. For the CDR3, the DNA is TGTGCCACCAGCAGAACAGGGGACGCACTGACCGGGGAGCTGTTTTTT. This codes for CATSRTGDALTGELFF.

There are a few counts of this clonotype. This chain uses TRBV24-1 with TRBJ2-2; D gene unclear. Trimming stripped 2 bases from V and 6 bases from J, with 6 bases between. The CDR3 is made up of 13 amino acids. The germline V gene encodes CDR1 KGHDR and CDR2 SFDVKD. The CDR3 sequence is CATSDSLSGELFF. In DNA, the CDR3 is TGTGCCACCAGTGATTCCCTATCCGGGGAGCTGTTTTTT.

This clonotype was seen only a few times. The chain recombines TRBV7-2 with TRBJ2-5; D unclear. There are 14 residues in the CDR3. In germline, CDR1 is SGHTA, CDR2 FQGNSA. Trimming cost V 1 base and J 7 bases, with 13 bases left between them. The CDR3 here is CASSLGSTPRTQYF. The CDR3 nucleotides are TGTGCCAGCAGCTTAGGGTCTACCCCAAGGACCCAGTACTTC.

The chain joins TRBV7-2 to TRBJ2-7, with D tentatively TRBD1 (7 bases). V shed 0 bases and J shed 3 bases, with 24 bases lying between them. This CDR3 region has 19 residues. Germline-derived CDR1 and CDR2 are SGHTA and FQGNSA. This CDR3 is CASSLASGQAGQLSYEQYF. CDR3 in DNA: TGTGCCAGCAGCTTAGCGTCTGGCCAGGCGGGACAGCTAAGCTACGAGCAGTACTTC.

As for this clonotype: Being one base from a much bigger clone, this may be a read error. The chain has TRBV20-1 and TRBJ1-5; D unclear. The V end was cut by 2 bases, the J end by 5 bases, with 16 bases between. This CDR3 spans 15 amino acids. The germline V gene encodes CDR1 DFQATT and CDR2 SNEGSKA (reference sequence). CDR3 in amino acids: CSARRPGLADQPQHF. CDR3 sequence (DNA): TGCAGTGCTAGACGACCAGGATTGGCCGATCAGCCCCAGCATTTT.

This clonotype was seen ten or more times. The chain has TRBV29-1 and TRBJ1-1; 8 bases line up with TRBD1. The CDR3 covers 13 residues. CDR1 is SQVTM, CDR2 ANQGSEA, per germline. The CDR3 loop is CCGQGSVNTEAFF. The CDR3 region has the DNA TGCTGCGGACAGGGAAGCGTGAACACTGAAGCTTTCTTT. The whole variable domain, filled in from reference TRBV29-1 and TRBJ1-1, reads SAVISQKPSRDICQRGTSLTIQCQVDSQVTMMFWYRQQPGQSLTLIATANQGSEATYESGFVIDKFPISRPNLTFSTLTVSNMSPEDSSIYLCCGQGSVNTEAFFGQGTRLTVV.

The V call is TRBV12-3 or TRBV12-4, the J call TRBJ2-5; 10 bases line up with TRBD2. V gave up 2 bases and J gave up 2 bases; unmatched junction bases: 8. The CDR3 length is 17 residues. CDR3 bases: TGTGCCAGCAGTTTATCTAGCGGGAGATTGGGGCAAGAGACCCAGTACTTC. Translation gives CASSLSSGRLGQETQYF.

This clonotype was counted at least ten times. The chain joins TRBV9 to TRBJ1-2; the D is unclear. V was clipped by 1 base and J by 6 bases, with 10 bases between them. The CDR3 is made up of 13 amino acids. CDR1 SGDLS and CDR2 YYNGEE come from the germline V gene. The CDR3 DNA follows: TGTGCCAGCAGCGTAATGCCCCGGGATGGCTACACCTTC. It encodes CASSVMPRDGYTF.

The chain joins TRBV5-1 to TRBJ2-2; 7 nucleotides line up with TRBD2. Germline lookup yields CDR1 SGHRS and CDR2 YFSETQ. The length of the CDR3 is 15 residues. The V and J ends lost 0 bases and 7 bases, in that order; junction bases with no gene match: 6. The CDR3 region has the DNA TGCGCCAGCAGCTTGGAGGCGGGAGCCGTCGGGGAGCTGTTTTTT. It yields the protein CASSLEAGAVGELFF.

This clonotype showed up just a few times. The chain is built from TRBV4-2 and TRBJ2-7; 7 positions match TRBD1. Germline assignment: CDR1 LGHNA and CDR2 YNFKEQ. This CDR3 has 15 amino acids. V lost 2 bases, J lost 2 bases, and 6 bases stayed unmatched. The CDR3 nucleotides are TGTGCCAGCAGCCAACTTTACAGGGGAGCCTACGAGCAGTACTTC. It specifies CASSQLYRGAYEQYF.

In this sample, this clonotype turned up a few times. The chain joins TRBV12-3 or TRBV12-4 to TRBJ2-7; 13 nucleotides match TRBD2. The V and J ends lost 6 bases and 2 bases, in that order; junction bases with no gene match: 16. There are 19 residues in the CDR3. The CDR3 protein is CASSHRLAGGQLLPYEQYF. DNA of the CDR3: TGTGCCAGCAGCCATAGACTAGCGGGAGGACAACTCCTCCCCTACGAGCAGTACTTC.

There are a few counts of this clonotype. The V and J genes are TRBV18 and TRBJ2-5; weak D call: TRBD1 (6 bases). Between the trimmed V and J ends, which lost 2 bases and 3 bases, there was a span of 16 bases. The germline gives CDR1 KGHSH, CDR2 LQKENI. The CDR3 is 16 amino acids. CDR3 DNA sequence: TGTGCCAGCTCACCATGGTTTGGACAGCCCAAAGAGACCCAGTACTTC. This codes for CASSPWFGQPKETQYF.

This clonotype was counted a few times. V and J are TRBV5-6 and TRBJ2-7; D may match TRBD1 or TRBD2 (5 bases each). V lost 4 bases to trimming and J lost 1 base, with 15 bases between them. Germline CDR1 and CDR2: SGHDT and YYEEEE. CDR3 length equals 15 residues. The CDR3 is CASSPGPGRSYEQYF. The CDR3 region has the DNA TGTGCCAGCAGCCCTGGGCCGGGACGGTCCTACGAGCAGTACTTC. The complete variable domain, with remaining parts taken from reference TRBV5-6 and TRBJ2-7, reads DAGVTQSPTHLIKTRGQQVTLRCSPKSGHDTVSWYQQALGQGPQFIFQYYEEEERQRGNFPDRFSGHQFPNYSSELNVNALLLGDSALYLCASSPGPGRSYEQYFGPGTRLTVT.

V usage is TRBV20-1 and J usage is TRBJ2-4; D is perhaps TRBD2 (6 bases). Looked up from germline, CDR1 is DFQATT and CDR2 is SNEGSKA (reference sequence). This CDR3 contains 15 residues. Trimming removed 3 bases from V and 7 bases from J, with 19 bases in between. The CDR3 coding sequence is TGCAGTGCTAGTAATTCGGGACTCCCCGGGAACATTCAGTACTTC. Residues: CSASNSGLPGNIQYF.

This clonotype was seen a handful of times. The chain is built from TRBV5-1 and TRBJ1-1; D perhaps matches TRBD1 (5 bases). This CDR3 comprises 11 residues. Germline V gives CDR1 SGHRS, CDR2 YFSETQ. Trimming removed 6 bases at V and 6 bases at J, with 9 bases between. CDR3 DNA sequence: TGCGCCAGCACAGGGCTTGCTGAAGCTTTCTTT. This gives the protein CASTGLAEAFF. Full variable domain (missing parts from reference TRBV5-1 and TRBJ1-1): KAGVTQTPRYLIKTRGQQVTLSCSPISGHRSVSWYQQTPGQGLQFLFEYFSETQRNKGNFPGRFSGRQFSNSRSEMNVSTLELGDSALYLCASTGLAEAFFGQGTRLTVV.

V usage is TRBV29-1 and J usage is TRBJ2-1, with TRBD2 identical over 7 bases. The germline V gene has CDR1 SQVTM and CDR2 ANQGSEA. After removal of 1 base from V and 12 bases from J, the junction contained 3 bases not matched to a gene. This CDR3 has 11 residues. The CDR3 coding sequence is TGCAGCGTTGAAGTCGGGAGGCCGCAGTTCTTC. It translates to CSVEVGRPQFF.

The chain joins TRBV20-1 to TRBJ2-2, with D possibly TRBD1 on 6 matching bases. This CDR3 has 14 residues. Trimming removed 4 bases from V and 2 bases from J, with 11 bases in between. Per germline, CDR1 DFQATT and CDR2 SNEGSKA (reference sequence). The CDR3 here is CSATGHLNTGELFF. DNA of the CDR3: TGCAGTGCTACGGGACATCTTAACACCGGGGAGCTGTTTTTT.

This clonotype was recorded many times. The chain carries TRBV7-6 and TRBJ2-1, with no clear D. This CDR3 region has 15 residues. Germline V lookup: CDR1 SGHVS, CDR2 FNYEAQ. The V end lost 3 bases, the J end lost 4 bases, and 13 bases lay between the germline ends. CDR3 loop: CASSLLTLPYNEQFF. The CDR3 DNA is TGTGCCAGCAGCTTGTTAACCTTACCTTACAATGAGCAGTTCTTC.

This clonotype showed up many times. The chain has TRBV12-3 or TRBV12-4 and TRBJ2-1; D tentatively reads TRBD1 or TRBD2 (6 bases each). The CDR3 is made up of 14 amino acids. The V gene lost 9 bases and the J gene lost 4 bases, with 16 bases spanning the gap. The CDR3 nucleotides are TGTGCCAGTCGGGGGCCCGCCGGGTACAATGAGCAGTTCTTC. This gives the protein CASRGPAGYNEQFF.